The next 17 T cell receptor beta chains were all read from a single sample in a study of CD4 T cells in relation to SARS-CoV-2 and coronaviruses. Unexposed donor CD4+ T cells date from 2011-2018, before the COVID-19 pandemic. TCRdb's copy holds only in-frame clones and misses some; the assay was immunoSEQ multiplex PCR. The sample holds around 56,000 clones, 75% to 90% seen once. The source material was memory CD4+ T cells from PBMCs. Receptor source: a human donor in good health.

This clone was seen once. The rearrangement joins TRBV6-5 to TRBJ2-5; 7 bases are a match to TRBD2. From germline, CDR1 is MNHEY and CDR2 SVGAGI. This CDR3 comprises 16 residues. V lost 2 bases, J lost 1 base, and 7 bases stayed unmatched. The CDR3 bases are TGTGCCAGCAGTTACGGGAACGGGAGGTCCCAAGAGACCCAGTACTTC. This sequence encodes CASSYGNGRSQETQYF.

This sequence joins TRBV5-1 and TRBJ2-5, with D possibly TRBD2 on 5 matching bases. Germline V lookup: CDR1 SGHRS, CDR2 YFSETQ. The CDR3 is made up of 14 amino acids. V shed 4 bases and J shed 2 bases, with 12 bases lying between them. CDR3 sequence: CASSPWTGQETQYF. The CDR3 coding sequence is TGCGCCAGCAGCCCTTGGACGGGACAAGAGACCCAGTACTTC.

DNA of the CDR3: TGTGCAAGTCGCTTAGCGCGGTCGGGAGGAGATAATGGCTACACCTTC. Its translation: CASRLARSGGDNGYTF. This chain connects TRBV12-2 to TRBJ1-2. TRBV12-2 constitutes a pseudogene. This CDR3 has 16 residues.

The chain joins TRBV29-1 to TRBJ2-2; tentatively, D is TRBD2 (6 bases). Germline lookup yields CDR1 SQVTM and CDR2 ANQGSEA. This CDR3 is built from 14 residues. Trimming took 2 bases from V and 5 from J, leaving 12 bases between them. The CDR3 DNA reads as TGCAGCGTTGAACGCGGGACGGGGACCGGGGAGCTGTTTTTT. It specifies CSVERGTGTGELFF.

The CDR3: CASSKRDRANYGYTF. CDR3 coding DNA: TGTGCCAGCAGTAAGCGGGACAGGGCCAACTATGGCTACACCTTC. The V and J genes are TRBV27 and TRBJ1-2; 9 nucleotides line up with TRBD1. CDR1 is MNHEY and CDR2 is SMNVEV in the germline V gene (reference sequence). Trimming took 5 bases from V and 2 from J; bases not matched to a gene: 6. This CDR3 is 15 amino acids long.

This clone was observed a few times. The chain carries TRBV10-1 and TRBJ2-2; D remains unclear. The germline V and J ends were trimmed by 4 bases and 6 bases, with 6 bases remaining between them. The CDR3 totals 12 residues. Germline V lookup: CDR1 WNHNN, CDR2 SYGVQD (reference sequence). CDR3 in amino acids: CASSGGAGELFF. The CDR3 DNA is TGCGCCAGCAGTGGTGGGGCCGGGGAGCTGTTTTTT.

The V and J genes are TRBV29-1 and TRBJ2-1; possible D gene TRBD1, 5 bases. Trimming took off 3 bases at V and 4 bases at J, with 10 bases between the two ends. The CDR3 spans 13 residues. Germline V CDR1 and CDR2: SQVTM, ANQGSEA. CDR3 sequence reads: CSVDATAYNEQFF. Here the CDR3 DNA reads TGCAGCGTTGACGCGACAGCGTACAATGAGCAGTTCTTC.

The chain links TRBV6-1 to TRBJ2-1, with 7 bases identical to TRBD2. The CDR3 extends over 16 amino acids. Germline V CDR1 and CDR2: MNHNS, SASEGT. V lost 1 base and J lost 2; bases outside the gene matches: 5. The CDR3 coding sequence is TGTGCCAGCAGTGAAGTTGGGGGAGGGCCCTACAATGAGCAGTTCTTC. Its protein is CASSEVGGGPYNEQFF.

J is TRBJ2-7 and V is TRBV3-1 (or the pseudogene TRBV3-2); 14 positions match TRBD2. CDR3 length equals 17 residues. J gave up 3 bases and V 2 bases, and 6 bases lay outside the gene matches. Germline V gene lookup returns CDR1 LGHDT and CDR2 YNNKEL (reference sequence). The CDR3 sequence: CASSQQTGTSGSYEQYF. The CDR3 region has the DNA TGTGCCAGCAGCCAACAAACCGGGACTAGCGGGAGCTACGAGCAGTACTTC.

In DNA, the CDR3 is TGTGCCAGCAGGACTAGCGGGAGGGGTACCGGGGAGCTGTTTTTT. This encodes CASRTSGRGTGELFF. The chain is built from TRBV7-9 and TRBJ2-2, with 14 nucleotides matching TRBD2. CDR3 length equals 15 residues. Germline lookup yields CDR1 SEHNR and CDR2 FQNEAQ (reference sequence). Trimming at V came to 6 bases and at J to 5 bases, leaving 2 bases not matched to a gene.

J is TRBJ2-7 and V is TRBV7-8, with D perhaps TRBD2 (6 bases). CDR1 and CDR2 from the germline V gene are SGHVS and FQNEAQ. Trimming stripped 1 base from V and 5 bases from J, with 15 bases between. The CDR3 length is 15 residues. The CDR3, as DNA: TGTGCCAGCAGCTTAGTAGGTGGGGGGTTGGACGAGCAGTACTTC. It specifies CASSLVGGGLDEQYF.

The chain is built from TRBV6-6 and TRBJ2-1; 11 nucleotides line up with TRBD1. CDR1 and CDR2 (germline): MNHNY, SVGAGI (reference sequence). This CDR3 region has 15 residues. V trimming: 7 bases; J trimming: 7 bases; junction bases outside the gene matches: 9. The CDR3, as DNA: TGTGCCAGCAAGATAGGACAGGGGGCGACTAATGAGCAGTTCTTC. This encodes CASKIGQGATNEQFF.

This chain connects TRBV7-8 to TRBJ2-5; 8 positions agree with TRBD1. Trimming cost V 1 base and J 4 bases; bases outside gene matches: 14. CDR3 length: 18 residues. The germline V gene has CDR1 SGHVS and CDR2 FQNEAQ. The CDR3 is CASSLGFVGRGRGETQYF. DNA of the CDR3: TGTGCCAGCAGCTTAGGTTTTGTCGGCAGGGGGCGCGGAGAGACCCAGTACTTC.

J is TRBJ1-6 and V is TRBV9; a possible D gene is TRBD1 (5 bases). The germline V gene has CDR1 SGDLS and CDR2 YYNGEE. V was shortened by 3 bases and J by 10 bases, with 17 bases between the two germline ends. This CDR3 has 15 amino acids. CDR3 sequence: CASSEGTAGYSPLHF. CDR3 nucleotides: TGTGCCAGCAGCGAGGGGACCGCGGGGTACTCACCCCTCCACTTT. Combining the CDR3 with reference TRBV9 and TRBJ1-6 gives the whole variable domain DSGVTQTPKHLITATGQRVTLRCSPRSGDLSVYWYQQSLDQGLQFLIQYYNGEERAKGNILERFSAQQFPDLHSELNLSSLELGDSALYFCASSEGTAGYSPLHFGNGTRLTVT.

The V and J genes are TRBV5-6 and TRBJ2-7; D call uncertain. The CDR3 extends over 13 amino acids. CDR1 is SGHDT, CDR2 YYEEEE, per germline. V lost 0 bases and J 12 bases, leaving 16 bases between the germline ends. In DNA, the CDR3 is TGTGCCAGCAGCTTGGCTAGGGTGGGTCAGACGTACTTC. Its protein product is CASSLARVGQTYF.

The gene calls are TRBV6-5 and TRBJ2-5, with D maybe TRBD1 (5 bases). The CDR3 is made up of 15 amino acids. The V end was cut by 5 bases, the J end by 5 bases, with 18 bases between. CDR1 is MNHEY, CDR2 SVGAGI, per germline. The CDR3 here is CASSTGQAPRETQYF. For the CDR3, the DNA is TGTGCCAGCAGTACCGGACAAGCCCCCCGGGAGACCCAGTACTTC.

The chain has TRBV15 and TRBJ1-2, with D maybe TRBD1 (6 bases). Germline V gene lookup returns CDR1 LNHNV and CDR2 YYDKDF (reference sequence). This CDR3 region has 15 residues. V was pared by 1 base and J by 7 bases, with 16 bases between. This CDR3 reads CATSRGGGRGGGYTF. In DNA form, the CDR3 reads TGTGCCACCAGCAGAGGGGGGGGGCGCGGTGGTGGCTACACCTTC.